These 25 T cell receptor beta chains originate from one sample sequenced in a study of graft-versus-host responses after intestinal transplantation (dated by TCRdb to about 2021). The time point label, read with the paper, signifies: cells obtained before transplantation from donor or recipient. Their specific antigens are unknown. The receptor library was made with the immunoSEQ multiplex PCR assay. Drawn from immuneACCESS, this table holds only the in-frame rearrangements with V and J called that TCRdb kept. Clones are partly lost; checked studies trace under half to an unresolved V gene and leave the rest unexplained. The sample table contains roughly 110,000 clones; only one count was recorded for over 85% of them. Approximately 0.22% of the sample comes from the top ten. This specimen was unstimulated CD4+ T cells sorted from spleen or lymph node cells, taken before transplant. These receptors were collected from a human donor who was the organ donor for an intestinal transplant.

V usage is TRBV5-1 and J usage is TRBJ1-2, with 8 bases aligning to TRBD1. Germline V lookup: CDR1 SGHRS, CDR2 YFSETQ. The CDR3 is made up of 12 amino acids. Trimming at V came to 7 bases and at J to 8 bases, leaving 7 bases not matched to a gene. CDR3 in amino acids: CASRMTGEGYTF. The CDR3 DNA is TGCGCCAGCCGAATGACAGGGGAAGGCTACACCTTC.

The chain joins TRBV6-6 to TRBJ1-1; D unresolved. The CDR3 has 13 amino acids. Trimming removed 2 bases from V and 0 bases from J, with 4 bases in between. Looked up from germline, CDR1 is MNHNY and CDR2 is SVGAGI (reference sequence). The CDR3 protein is CASSYRVNTEAFF. The CDR3 DNA is TGTGCCAGCAGTTACCGAGTGAACACTGAAGCTTTCTTT.

The chain carries TRBV5-5 and TRBJ2-2, with D perhaps being TRBD1 or TRBD2 (5 bases each). Trimming pared 3 bases from V and 1 base from J, leaving 13 bases between. Germline values: CDR1 SGHKS, CDR2 YYEKEE (reference sequence). There are 16 residues in the CDR3. Here the CDR3 DNA reads TGTGCCAGCAGCTCTCCCGGGACGCTGAACACCGGGGAGCTGTTTTTT. Its protein is CASSSPGTLNTGELFF. The complete variable domain, with remaining parts taken from reference TRBV5-5 and TRBJ2-2, reads DAGVTQSPTHLIKTRGQQVTLRCSPISGHKSVSWYQQVLGQGPQFIFQYYEKEERGRGNFPDRFSARQFPNYSSELNVNALLLGDSALYLCASSSPGTLNTGELFFGEGSRLTVL.

This clone was seen just once. This chain joins TRBV9 and TRBJ2-1, with a tentative D call TRBD2 (6 bases). Trimming pared 3 bases from V and 6 bases from J, leaving 13 bases between. The CDR3 extends over 14 amino acids. Germline V gene lookup returns CDR1 SGDLS and CDR2 YYNGEE. Here the CDR3 reads CASSERLVFNEQFF. Here the CDR3 DNA reads TGTGCCAGCAGCGAACGACTAGTTTTCAATGAGCAGTTCTTC.

The chain combines TRBV7-9 with TRBJ1-5; no clear D. The germline V gene has CDR1 SEHNR and CDR2 FQNEAQ (reference sequence). The V gene lost 2 bases and the J gene lost 2 bases, with 10 bases spanning the gap. This CDR3 is 15 amino acids long. CDR3 sequence: CASSLNDGGNQPQHF. CDR3 nucleotide sequence: TGTGCCAGCAGCTTAAATGACGGGGGCAATCAGCCCCAGCATTTT.

This chain joins TRBV4-1 and TRBJ2-1, with 9 bases matching TRBD1. Germline CDR1 reads MGHRA; CDR2 reads YSYEKL. V dropped 2 bases and J dropped 2; count of bases not matched to a gene: 10. The CDR3 is 18 amino acids. The CDR3 region is CASSQRTRGQGPYNEQFF. In DNA form, the CDR3 reads TGCGCCAGCAGCCAACGGACTCGGGGACAGGGACCCTACAATGAGCAGTTCTTC.

The chain recombines TRBV7-9 with TRBJ2-1; the D gene could be TRBD1 or TRBD2 (5 bases each). Germline loops: CDR1 SEHNR, CDR2 FQNEAQ (reference sequence). V lost 3 bases to trimming and J lost 0 bases, with 9 bases between them. The CDR3 covers 15 residues. CDR3 loop: CASSLGESSYNEQFF. The CDR3 nucleotides are TGTGCCAGCAGCTTGGGGGAGAGCTCCTACAATGAGCAGTTCTTC.

This sequence joins TRBV7-9 and TRBJ2-1; D not certain. CDR3 length: 13 amino acids. V gave up 1 base and J gave up 6 bases, with 7 bases separating them. The germline V gene encodes CDR1 SEHNR and CDR2 FQNEAQ (reference sequence). As DNA, the CDR3 is TGTGCCAGCAGCTTAGGACTGGCCAATGAGCAGTTCTTC. Encoded protein: CASSLGLANEQFF. The entire variable domain, with the rest obtained from reference TRBV7-9 and TRBJ2-1, is as follows: DTGVSQNPRHKITKRGQNVTFRCDPISEHNRLYWYRQTLGQGPEFLTYFQNEAQLEKSRLLSDRFSAERPKGSFSTLEIQRTEQGDSAMYLCASSLGLANEQFFGPGTRLTVL.

The rearrangement uses TRBV20-1 and TRBJ2-1, with a weak D call TRBD2 (7 bases). This CDR3 contains 11 residues. Germline V CDR1 and CDR2: DFQATT, SNEGSKA (reference sequence). CDR3 sequence reads: CRGSGGGEQFF. CDR3 coding DNA: TGCAGGGGCTCGGGGGGCGGTGAGCAGTTCTTC.

The chain joins TRBV28 to TRBJ2-7; 9 nucleotides match TRBD2. Unmatched junction bases numbered 10, after V lost 8 bases and J lost 5 bases. This CDR3 contains 14 residues. Germline V gives CDR1 MDHEN, CDR2 SYDVKM. CDR3 bases: TGTGCCAGCGTTACCGGGACTAGCTATAACGAGCAGTACTTC. This gives the protein CASVTGTSYNEQYF.

This chain uses TRBV19 with TRBJ2-3; 8 bases are shared with TRBD1. Germline assignment: CDR1 LNHDA and CDR2 SQIVND (reference sequence). This CDR3 has 14 residues. V trimming: 5 bases; J trimming: 3 bases; junction bases outside the gene matches: 4. In DNA form, the CDR3 reads TGTGCCAGTAGTCTGACAGGGGAAACAGATACGCAGTATTTT. It encodes CASSLTGETDTQYF.

V and J are TRBV11-2 and TRBJ2-7; 7 bases line up with TRBD2. In germline, CDR1 is SGHAT, CDR2 FQNNGV. The V gene end was trimmed by 1 base and the J gene end by 0 bases; junction bases not matched to a gene: 12. The CDR3 extends over 18 amino acids. The CDR3 nucleotides are TGTGCCAGCAGCTTAGGTCCTAGCGGTACGATATTCTCCTACGAGCAGTACTTC. Translating gives CASSLGPSGTIFSYEQYF. The full variable domain, its missing parts supplied by reference TRBV11-2 and TRBJ2-7, is EAGVAQSPRYKIIEKRQSVAFWCNPISGHATLYWYQQILGQGPKLLIQFQNNGVVDDSQLPKDRFSAERLKGVDSTLKIQPAKLEDSAVYLCASSLGPSGTIFSYEQYFGPGTRLTVT.

V gene TRBV7-9 combines with J gene TRBJ2-7; a weak D match, TRBD2 (6 bases). This CDR3 region has 13 residues. V was trimmed by 5 bases and J by 2 bases, leaving 10 bases between them. Germline V gene sequence: CDR1 SEHNR, CDR2 FQNEAQ (reference sequence). Here the CDR3 reads CASSRDLPYEQYF. DNA of the CDR3: TGTGCCAGCAGCAGGGACTTACCCTACGAGCAGTACTTC.

The CDR3 bases are TGTGCCAGCAGCGACCCGGACAGGGACGTTCCGTTCTTC. It codes for CASSDPDRDVPFF. V gene TRBV11-3 combines with J gene TRBJ2-1, with 8 nucleotides matching TRBD1. Germline V gene sequence: CDR1 SGHNT, CDR2 YENEEA. This CDR3 has 13 amino acids. V lost 5 bases and J lost 15; bases outside the gene matches: 12.

The chain couples TRBV6-1 to TRBJ2-5; D uncertain. This CDR3 is built from 12 residues. The V end was cut by 4 bases, the J end by 5 bases, with 8 bases between. Looked up from germline, CDR1 is MNHNS and CDR2 is SASEGT. This CDR3 reads CASSVGTETQYF. The CDR3 DNA is TGTGCCAGCAGTGTAGGAACGGAGACCCAGTACTTC.

The rearrangement links TRBV5-1 to TRBJ2-1; D remains ambiguous. The CDR3 length is 14 residues. V was trimmed by 4 bases and J by 4 bases, leaving 12 bases between them. Germline V gene data show CDR1 as SGHRS and CDR2 as YFSETQ. The CDR3 sequence is CASSLFDTYNEQFF. CDR3 in DNA: TGCGCCAGCAGCCTATTCGACACTTACAATGAGCAGTTCTTC.

The chain combines TRBV4-3 with TRBJ2-6; D may correspond to TRBD1 or TRBD2 (5 bases each). V gave up 6 bases and J gave up 3 bases, with 18 bases separating them. The germline V gene has CDR1 LGHNA and CDR2 YSLEER. The CDR3 is made up of 17 amino acids. CDR3 protein: CASSLGTPRNGANVLTF. The CDR3 nucleotides read TGCGCCAGCAGTCTTGGGACCCCTCGGAATGGGGCCAACGTCCTGACTTTC.

This clone was recorded once. The chain recombines TRBV7-2 with TRBJ2-5; D gene unclear. CDR1 SGHTA and CDR2 FQGNSA come from the germline V gene. The CDR3 spans 14 residues. Trimming removed 3 bases at V and 2 bases at J, with 10 bases between. CDR3 residues: CASSFQSLQETQYF. CDR3 DNA: TGTGCCAGCAGCTTTCAAAGTCTACAAGAGACCCAGTACTTC.

The V and J genes are TRBV30 and TRBJ2-2, with 7 bases matching TRBD2. Trimming removed 3 bases from V and 5 bases from J; junction bases left unmatched: 12. This CDR3 has 16 residues. Germline assignment: CDR1 GTSNPN and CDR2 SVGIG (reference sequence). CDR3 DNA: TGTGCCTGGAGCCTCTGGGCTAGCGGTAAAACCGGGGAGCTGTTTTTT. Protein product: CAWSLWASGKTGELFF.

The chain links TRBV5-6 to TRBJ2-3; TRBD2 matches 11 bases. Germline V gene sequence: CDR1 SGHDT, CDR2 YYEEEE. CDR3 length equals 17 residues. The V gene end was trimmed by 1 base and the J gene end by 3 bases; junction bases not matched to a gene: 7. The CDR3 sequence is CASSLTSGSGGTDTQYF. CDR3 nucleotides: TGTGCCAGCAGCTTGACTAGCGGGAGCGGTGGGACAGATACGCAGTATTTT.

The V gene is TRBV27, the J gene TRBJ1-6; tentatively, D is TRBD1 (6 bases). The CDR3 extends over 17 amino acids. CDR1 is MNHEY and CDR2 is SMNVEV in the germline V gene (reference sequence). Trimming pared 4 bases from V and 9 bases from J, leaving 22 bases between. Here the CDR3 DNA reads TGTGCCAGCAGTTACTCGTACAGGGAAGATTGGGGTTCACCCCTCCACTTT. This encodes CASSYSYREDWGSPLHF.

This chain joins TRBV5-5 and TRBJ2-5; weak D call: TRBD1 (6 bases). V was trimmed by 1 base and J by 4 bases, leaving 14 bases between them. This CDR3 contains 15 residues. Germline CDR1 reads SGHKS; CDR2 reads YYEKEE (reference sequence). In DNA form, the CDR3 reads TGTGCCAGCAGCTTGCCCCAGGGGCGTGGAGAGACCCAGTACTTC. It yields the protein CASSLPQGRGETQYF.

This clone was observed a few times. V and J are TRBV9 and TRBJ2-1; no clear D. The germline V gene has CDR1 SGDLS and CDR2 YYNGEE. Trimming shortened V by 0 bases and J by 9 bases, and 19 bases separated the two germline ends. The CDR3 extends over 16 amino acids. CDR3 sequence (DNA): TGTGCCAGCAGCGTAGTTTCCACCCCATTTACGGGTGAGCAGTTCTTC. This translates into CASSVVSTPFTGEQFF.

This rearrangement joins TRBV30 to TRBJ2-3; no definite D call. The CDR3 totals 12 residues. Germline V gene data show CDR1 as GTSNPN and CDR2 as SVGIG (reference sequence). The V end was cut by 8 bases, the J end by 4 bases, with 13 bases between. CDR3 residues: CAALNRADTQYF. Written as DNA, the CDR3 is TGTGCCGCACTTAACCGGGCAGATACGCAGTATTTT.

The genes are TRBV5-1 and TRBJ2-6; no clear D gene. Germline V gene lookup returns CDR1 SGHRS and CDR2 YFSETQ. The CDR3 totals 18 residues. Trimming left V 0 bases short and J 0 bases short, with 13 bases between. In DNA form, the CDR3 reads TGCGCCAGCAGCTTGGGGGCAGGTATGGGCTCTGGGGCCAACGTCCTGACTTTC. It encodes CASSLGAGMGSGANVLTF.